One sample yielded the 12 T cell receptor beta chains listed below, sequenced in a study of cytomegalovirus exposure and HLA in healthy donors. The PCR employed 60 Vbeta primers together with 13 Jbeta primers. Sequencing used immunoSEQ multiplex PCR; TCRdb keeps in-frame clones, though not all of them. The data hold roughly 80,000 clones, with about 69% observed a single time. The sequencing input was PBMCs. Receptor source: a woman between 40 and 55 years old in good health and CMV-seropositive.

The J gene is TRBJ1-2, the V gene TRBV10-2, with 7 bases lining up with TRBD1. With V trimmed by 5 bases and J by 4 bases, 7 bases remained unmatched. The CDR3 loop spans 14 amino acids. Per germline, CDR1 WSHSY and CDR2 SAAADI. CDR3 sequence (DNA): TGCGCCAGCAGTCCCGGGGGACAGTTCTATGGCTACACCTTC. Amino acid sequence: CASSPGGQFYGYTF.

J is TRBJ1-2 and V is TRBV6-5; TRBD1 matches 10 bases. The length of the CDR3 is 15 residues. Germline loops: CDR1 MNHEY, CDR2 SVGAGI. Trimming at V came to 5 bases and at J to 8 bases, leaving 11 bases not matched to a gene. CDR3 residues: CASSGELGQGRGYTF. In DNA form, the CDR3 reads TGTGCCAGCAGTGGAGAGCTGGGACAGGGGAGGGGCTACACCTTC.

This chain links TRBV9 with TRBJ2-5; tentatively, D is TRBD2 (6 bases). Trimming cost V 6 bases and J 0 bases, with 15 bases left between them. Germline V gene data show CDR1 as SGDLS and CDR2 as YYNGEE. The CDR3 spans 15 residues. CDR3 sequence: CASTVGAGHQETQYF. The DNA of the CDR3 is TGTGCCAGCACGGTAGGTGCGGGACACCAAGAGACCCAGTACTTC.

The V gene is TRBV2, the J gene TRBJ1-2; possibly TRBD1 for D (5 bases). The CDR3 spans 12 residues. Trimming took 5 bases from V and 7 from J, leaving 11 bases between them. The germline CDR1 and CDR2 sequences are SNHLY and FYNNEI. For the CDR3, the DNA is TGTGCCAGCAGTCAATTAGGGGCTGGCTACACCTTC. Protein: CASSQLGAGYTF.

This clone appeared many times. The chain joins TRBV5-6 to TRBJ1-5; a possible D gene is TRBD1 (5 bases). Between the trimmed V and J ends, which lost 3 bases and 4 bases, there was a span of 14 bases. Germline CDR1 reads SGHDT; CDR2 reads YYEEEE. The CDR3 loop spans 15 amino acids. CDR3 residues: CASSSTTVGNQPQHF. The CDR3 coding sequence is TGTGCCAGCAGCTCTACGACAGTCGGAAATCAGCCCCAGCATTTT.

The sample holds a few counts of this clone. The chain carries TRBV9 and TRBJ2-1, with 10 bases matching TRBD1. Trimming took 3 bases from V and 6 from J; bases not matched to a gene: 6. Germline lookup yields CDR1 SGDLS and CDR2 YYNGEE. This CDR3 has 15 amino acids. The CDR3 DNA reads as TGTGCCAGCAGCGAGGGACAGGGGAAAAGCAATGAGCAGTTCTTC. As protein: CASSEGQGKSNEQFF.

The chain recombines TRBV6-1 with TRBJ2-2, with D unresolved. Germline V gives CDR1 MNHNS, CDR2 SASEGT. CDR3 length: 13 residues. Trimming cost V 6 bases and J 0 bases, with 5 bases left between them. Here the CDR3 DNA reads TGTGCCAGCAGGGCCTCGAACACCGGGGAGCTGTTTTTT. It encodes CASRASNTGELFF.

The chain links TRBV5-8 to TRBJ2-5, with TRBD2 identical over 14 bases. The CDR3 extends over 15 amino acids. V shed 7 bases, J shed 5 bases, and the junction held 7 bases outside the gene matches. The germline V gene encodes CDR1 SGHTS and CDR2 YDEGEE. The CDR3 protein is CASGLAGGEGETQYF. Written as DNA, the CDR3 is TGTGCCAGCGGACTAGCGGGAGGAGAGGGGGAGACCCAGTACTTC.

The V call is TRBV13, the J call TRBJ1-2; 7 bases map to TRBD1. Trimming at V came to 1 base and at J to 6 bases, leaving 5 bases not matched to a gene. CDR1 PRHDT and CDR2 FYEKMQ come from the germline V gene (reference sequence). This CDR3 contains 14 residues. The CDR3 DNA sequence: TGTGCCAGCAGCTTAGTACAGGGGAAACATGGCTACACCTTC. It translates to CASSLVQGKHGYTF.

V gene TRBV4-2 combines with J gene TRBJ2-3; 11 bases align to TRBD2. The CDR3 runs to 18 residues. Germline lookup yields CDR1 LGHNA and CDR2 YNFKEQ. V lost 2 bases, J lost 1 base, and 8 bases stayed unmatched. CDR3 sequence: CASSQSPQLAGGTDTQYF. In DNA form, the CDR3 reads TGTGCCAGCAGCCAATCCCCCCAACTAGCGGGGGGCACAGATACGCAGTATTTT.

Here the CDR3 DNA reads TGCAGCGCCTCCGGGGAGGCAACTAATGAAAAACTGTTTTTT. This encodes CSASGEATNEKLFF. This chain joins TRBV29-1 and TRBJ1-4; D unclear. The V end lost 7 bases, the J end lost 0 bases, and 12 bases lay between the germline ends. Germline V CDR1 and CDR2: SQVTM, ANQGSEA. This CDR3 region has 14 residues.

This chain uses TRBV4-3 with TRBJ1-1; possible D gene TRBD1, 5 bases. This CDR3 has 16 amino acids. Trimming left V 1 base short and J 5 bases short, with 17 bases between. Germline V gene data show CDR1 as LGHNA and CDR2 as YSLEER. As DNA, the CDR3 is TGCGCCAGCAGCCAAGTTGGTAGTCCGGGGGGGACTGAAGCTTTCTTT. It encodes CASSQVGSPGGTEAFF.